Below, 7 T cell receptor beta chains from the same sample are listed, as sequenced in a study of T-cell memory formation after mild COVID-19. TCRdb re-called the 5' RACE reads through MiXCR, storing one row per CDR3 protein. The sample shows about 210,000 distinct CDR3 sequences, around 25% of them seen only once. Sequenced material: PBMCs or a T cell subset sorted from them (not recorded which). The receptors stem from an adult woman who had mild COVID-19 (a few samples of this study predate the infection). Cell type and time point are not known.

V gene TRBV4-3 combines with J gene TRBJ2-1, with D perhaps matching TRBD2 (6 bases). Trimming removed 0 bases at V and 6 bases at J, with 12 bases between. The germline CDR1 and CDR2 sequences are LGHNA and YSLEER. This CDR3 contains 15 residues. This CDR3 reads CASSQEGRGRNEQFF. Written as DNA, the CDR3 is TGCGCCAGCAGCCAAGAGGGGCGGGGCCGCAATGAGCAGTTCTTC.

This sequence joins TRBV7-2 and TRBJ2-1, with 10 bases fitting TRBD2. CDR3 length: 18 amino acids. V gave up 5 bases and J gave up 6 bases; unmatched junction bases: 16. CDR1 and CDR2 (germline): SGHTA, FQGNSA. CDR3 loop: CASSHDPSGSRRGNEQFF. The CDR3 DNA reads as TGTGCCAGCAGCCATGACCCTAGCGGGAGTCGTAGGGGCAATGAGCAGTTCTTC.

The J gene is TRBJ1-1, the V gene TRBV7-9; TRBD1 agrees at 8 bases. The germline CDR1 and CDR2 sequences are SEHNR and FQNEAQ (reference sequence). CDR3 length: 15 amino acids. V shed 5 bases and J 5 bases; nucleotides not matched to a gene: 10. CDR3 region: CASSPSDRGETEAFF. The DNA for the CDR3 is TGTGCCAGCAGCCCCAGCGACAGGGGCGAGACTGAAGCTTTCTTT.

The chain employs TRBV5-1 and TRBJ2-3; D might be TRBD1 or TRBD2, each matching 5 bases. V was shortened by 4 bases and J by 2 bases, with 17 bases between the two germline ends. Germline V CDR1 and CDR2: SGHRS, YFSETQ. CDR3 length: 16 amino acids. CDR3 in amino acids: CASSPGTNRITDTQYF. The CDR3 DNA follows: TGCGCCAGCAGCCCGGGGACCAACCGAATCACAGATACGCAGTATTTT.

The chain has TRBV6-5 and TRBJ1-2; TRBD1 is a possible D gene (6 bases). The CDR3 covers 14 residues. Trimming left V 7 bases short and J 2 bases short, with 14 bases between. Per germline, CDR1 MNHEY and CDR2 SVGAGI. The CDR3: CASTTTDRNYGYTF. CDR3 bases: TGTGCCAGCACCACAACGGACAGAAACTATGGCTACACCTTC.

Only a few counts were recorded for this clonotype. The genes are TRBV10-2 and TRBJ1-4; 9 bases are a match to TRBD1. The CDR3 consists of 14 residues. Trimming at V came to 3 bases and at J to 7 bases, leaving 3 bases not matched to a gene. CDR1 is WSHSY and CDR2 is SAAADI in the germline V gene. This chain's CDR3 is CASSEQGAGEKLFF. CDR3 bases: TGCGCCAGCAGTGAACAGGGGGCAGGTGAAAAACTGTTTTTT.

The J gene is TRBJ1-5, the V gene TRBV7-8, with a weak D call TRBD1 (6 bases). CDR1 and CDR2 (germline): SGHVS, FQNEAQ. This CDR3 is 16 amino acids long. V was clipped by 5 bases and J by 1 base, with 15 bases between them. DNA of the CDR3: TGTGCCAGCAGCCCAGAGGGGGGTGGGAGCAATCAGCCCCAGCATTTT. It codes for CASSPEGGGSNQPQHF.